This T cell receptor beta chain is from a study of blood T cell repertoires in COVID-19. Data came from immunoSEQ multiplex PCR; TCRdb stores just in-frame clones and leaves some out. The sample records 100,000 to 150,000 clones, roughly nine tenths being singletons. V lost 2 bases to trimming and J lost 8 bases, with 12 bases between them. The germline CDR1 and CDR2 sequences are SNHLY and FYNNEI. The CDR3 contains 13 residues. V usage is TRBV2 and J usage is TRBJ1-2; D is possibly TRBD1 (6 bases). The TCR was taken from a man aged 65 to 79 with active or convalescent COVID-19. The material sequenced was peripheral blood. The CDR3 is CASSEYRVEGYTF. The DNA for the CDR3 is TGTGCCAGCAGTGAATACAGGGTTGAAGGCTACACCTTC.